The present entry profiles one TCR beta chain with its context. What it binds is unknown. The record originates from a study of CD8 T cells in acute hepatitis C reinfection. Study-level points and caveats: All groups preferentially used TRBV04 and TRBV06, which was not due to overrepresentation in the naive pool. A V04-02/J02-02 clonotype was among under 15 public ones, independent of outcome.

The protocol was immunoSEQ multiplex PCR, while the TCRdb copy is restricted to in-frame clones and leaves out a portion. The sample yields about 38,000 clones, about 86% seen once. Germline V gene lookup returns CDR1 MGHRA and CDR2 YSYEKL. CDR3 length: 16 amino acids. The V and J ends lost 0 bases and 5 bases, in that order; junction bases with no gene match: 7. Stated time point: naive CD8 control sorted from an acute-time-point sample. People who inject drugs in the Montreal Hepatitis C Cohort were donors. Sequencing was carried out using naive CD8+ T cells from PBMCs. This chain uses TRBV4-1 with TRBJ1-1; the match to TRBD1 covers 9 bases. This sequence was found in a man aged 25 to 45 with chronic hepatitis C. CDR3 amino acids: CASSQDELTGGTEAFF. The DNA of the CDR3 is TGCGCCAGCAGCCAAGATGAACTGACAGGGGGGACTGAAGCTTTCTTT.